Presented here are 27 T cell receptor beta chains from one specimen sequenced in a study of T cell repertoires in cytomegalovirus infection. MiXCR, applied by TCRdb to the reads, yields one record per CDR3 protein. The sample gives 200,000 to 250,000 distinct CDR3 sequences, approximately 22% of which show up once; about 18% is in the top ten. Sequencing was carried out using CD8+ T cells from PBMCs. The receptors shown here come from a human donor in good health (CMV status not recorded). Some clones in this sample may be carry-over from other donors' samples.

This clonotype has at least ten counts. The J gene is TRBJ2-1, the V gene TRBV27; 11 positions match TRBD2. CDR1 MNHEY and CDR2 SMNVEV come from the germline V gene (reference sequence). V lost 5 bases, J lost 2 bases, and 5 bases stayed unmatched. The CDR3 runs to 16 residues. Here the CDR3 reads CASSPGTSGTYNEQFF. The CDR3 DNA reads TGTGCCAGCAGTCCGGGGACTAGCGGAACCTACAATGAGCAGTTCTTC.

Only a few counts were recorded for this clonotype. V and J are TRBV20-1 and TRBJ2-7; 8 bases match TRBD1. The germline V gene encodes CDR1 DFQATT and CDR2 SNEGSKA (reference sequence). The CDR3 has 18 amino acids. Unmatched junction bases numbered 20, after V lost 5 bases and J lost 2 bases. CDR3 sequence (DNA): TGCAGTGCTCGACGCGAGGAGGTTCGACAGGGGCATCCCTACGAGCAGTACTTC. Its translation is CSARREEVRQGHPYEQYF.

This clonotype was detected a few times. The gene calls are TRBV12-3 or TRBV12-4 and TRBJ2-3; D not certain. The CDR3 extends over 14 amino acids. V gave up 2 bases and J gave up 6 bases, with 12 bases separating them. CDR3 sequence: CASSLLPTRDTQYF. The CDR3 nucleotides are TGTGCCAGCAGTTTACTCCCCACGCGGGATACGCAGTATTTT.

This clonotype was counted ten times or more. The chain employs TRBV28 and TRBJ2-1; D is tentatively TRBD1 or TRBD2 (5 bases each). CDR3 size: 16 residues. The germline V gene encodes CDR1 MDHEN and CDR2 SYDVKM. Trimming pared 6 bases from V and 0 bases from J, leaving 15 bases between. The CDR3 sequence is CASSPRGPSSYNEQFF. The CDR3 coding sequence is TGTGCCAGCAGCCCTAGGGGACCTAGCTCCTACAATGAGCAGTTCTTC.

The sample holds a few counts of this clonotype. V is TRBV3-1 and J is TRBJ1-1, with a possible D match to TRBD1 (6 bases). The CDR3 length is 15 residues. V dropped 0 bases and J dropped 1 base, with 9 bases sitting between them. Per germline, CDR1 LGHDT and CDR2 YNNKEL (reference sequence). CDR3 sequence: CASSQDWDKNTEAFF. Here the CDR3 DNA reads TGTGCCAGCAGCCAAGATTGGGACAAGAACACTGAAGCTTTCTTT.

The chain joins TRBV6-6 to TRBJ2-3; D is unclear. Germline assignment: CDR1 MNHNY and CDR2 SVGAGI (reference sequence). Trimming removed 2 bases at V and 2 bases at J, with 11 bases between. The CDR3 spans 15 residues. CDR3 DNA: TGTGCCAGCAGTTACACGCTAGTACCCACAGATACGCAGTATTTT. Amino acid sequence: CASSYTLVPTDTQYF.

The gene calls are TRBV30 and TRBJ1-1; tentatively, D is TRBD1 (6 bases). The CDR3 runs 14 residues. Per germline, CDR1 GTSNPN and CDR2 SVGIG (reference sequence). Trimming took off 0 bases at V and 5 bases at J, with 13 bases between the two ends. The CDR3 loop is CAWSVGGGRTEAFF. DNA of the CDR3: TGTGCCTGGAGTGTTGGAGGGGGGAGAACTGAAGCTTTCTTT.

Comments on this clonotype: Given a much more abundant clone one base away, this may be a read error. The chain uses TRBV4-1 and TRBJ1-1, with no clear D. The germline CDR1 and CDR2 sequences are MGHRA and YSYEKL. The CDR3 length is 14 residues. CDR3: CASRITSMNTEAIF. The CDR3 bases are TGCGCCAGCAGAATCACAAGTATGAACACTGAAGCTATCTTT.

This clonotype has at least ten counts. The V and J genes are TRBV7-9 and TRBJ2-5; 9 bases are shared with TRBD1. Germline V gene lookup returns CDR1 SEHNR and CDR2 FQNEAQ (reference sequence). The ends lost 5 bases at V and 3 bases at J; junction bases unmatched: 1. CDR3 size: 13 residues. The CDR3 coding sequence is TGTGCCAGCAGCCGGACAGGGGAAGAGACCCAGTACTTC. As protein: CASSRTGEETQYF.

There are many counts of this clonotype. The chain joins TRBV12-3 or TRBV12-4 to TRBJ2-2; D ambiguous. The CDR3 is 12 residues long. V lost 6 bases, J lost 5 bases, and 7 bases lay in between. The CDR3 loop is CASSLGTGELFF. The CDR3 DNA reads as TGTGCCAGCAGCTTGGGGACCGGGGAGCTGTTTTTT.

The V gene is TRBV29-1, the J gene TRBJ1-3, with D perhaps TRBD1 (5 bases). CDR3 length: 15 residues. The V gene's germline CDR1 is SQVTM and CDR2 ANQGSEA. V lost 4 bases to trimming and J lost 0 bases, with 13 bases between them. The CDR3 DNA reads TGCAGCGTTGTCGAGACAGCGATCTCTGGAAACACCATATATTTT. Translation gives CSVVETAISGNTIYF. Looking up the rest from reference TRBV29-1 and TRBJ1-3 gives the full variable domain: SAVISQKPSRDICQRGTSLTIQCQVDSQVTMMFWYRQQPGQSLTLIATANQGSEATYESGFVIDKFPISRPNLTFSTLTVSNMSPEDSSIYLCSVVETAISGNTIYFGEGSWLTVV.

This clonotype was found many times. The rearrangement links TRBV4-1 to TRBJ2-7; D ambiguous. Germline loops: CDR1 MGHRA, CDR2 YSYEKL. The CDR3 has 15 residues. The V end lost 0 bases, the J end lost 3 bases, and 12 bases lay between the germline ends. This chain's CDR3 is CASSQDWQDYYEQYF. The CDR3 coding sequence is TGCGCCAGCAGCCAAGATTGGCAGGATTACTACGAGCAGTACTTC.

The chain has TRBV13 and TRBJ2-7, with TRBD1 matching over 11 bases. The germline V gene has CDR1 PRHDT and CDR2 FYEKMQ (reference sequence). With 5 bases clipped from V and 3 bases from J, the junction kept 12 bases outside the gene matches. The CDR3 spans 17 residues. Written as DNA, the CDR3 is TGTGCCAGCAGCCCGGTGGACAGGGGGCATCACGTCTACGAGCAGTACTTC. Its translation is CASSPVDRGHHVYEQYF.

V gene TRBV28 combines with J gene TRBJ2-7; the D is unclear. Trimming stripped 3 bases from V and 5 bases from J, with 14 bases between. The CDR3 extends over 14 amino acids. Germline values: CDR1 MDHEN, CDR2 SYDVKM. As DNA, the CDR3 is TGTGCCAGCAGTTTTGACGGTATCGTTCACGAGCAGTACTTC. Translating it yields CASSFDGIVHEQYF. Full variable domain (missing parts from reference TRBV28 and TRBJ2-7): DVKVTQSSRYLVKRTGEKVFLECVQDMDHENMFWYRQDPGLGLRLIYFSYDVKMKEKGDIPEGYSVSREKKERFSLILESASTNQTSMYLCASSFDGIVHEQYFGPGTRLTVT.

The chain combines TRBV28 with TRBJ1-6; D not certain. Per the germline V gene, CDR1 is MDHEN and CDR2 is SYDVKM. CDR3 length: 14 amino acids. Trimming stripped 6 bases from V and 7 bases from J, with 13 bases between. In nucleotides, the CDR3 is TGTGCCAGCAGCCCCCTGGGGTGGAATTCACCCCTCCACTTT. It codes for CASSPLGWNSPLHF. The complete variable domain, with remaining parts taken from reference TRBV28 and TRBJ1-6, reads DVKVTQSSRYLVKRTGEKVFLECVQDMDHENMFWYRQDPGLGLRLIYFSYDVKMKEKGDIPEGYSVSREKKERFSLILESASTNQTSMYLCASSPLGWNSPLHFGNGTRLTVT.

This chain links TRBV6-5 with TRBJ2-5, with D perhaps matching TRBD2 (5 bases). The CDR3 is 14 amino acids. The V end was cut by 0 bases, the J end by 0 bases, with 5 bases between. The germline gives CDR1 MNHEY, CDR2 SVGAGI. The CDR3 coding sequence is TGTGCCAGCAGTTACTCGGGAGACCAAGAGACCCAGTACTTC. Residues: CASSYSGDQETQYF.

The table lists this clonotype with many counts. This rearrangement joins TRBV12-3 or TRBV12-4 to TRBJ1-2; D unresolved. The CDR3 consists of 13 residues. Trimming removed 8 bases from V and 4 bases from J, with 14 bases in between. This CDR3 is CASVGSFSYGYTF. DNA of the CDR3: TGTGCCAGCGTGGGGAGTTTCTCCTATGGCTACACCTTC.

The chain couples TRBV27 to TRBJ2-4; TRBD2 agrees at 9 bases. The CDR3 has 16 residues. V shed 5 bases, J shed 8 bases, and the junction held 13 bases outside the gene matches. Per germline, CDR1 MNHEY and CDR2 SMNVEV (reference sequence). The CDR3 spells CASSVHGAGGLYIQYF. The CDR3 DNA is TGTGCCAGCAGTGTCCATGGGGCGGGGGGGCTCTACATTCAGTACTTC.

This clonotype was picked up a small number of times. V usage is TRBV7-9 and J usage is TRBJ1-4; D remains ambiguous. The CDR3 spans 15 residues. Trimming took off 4 bases at V and 4 bases at J, with 13 bases between the two ends. Germline V gives CDR1 SEHNR, CDR2 FQNEAQ (reference sequence). CDR3 region: CASSSGQDGNEKLFF. The CDR3 bases are TGTGCCAGCAGCTCGGGCCAGGATGGTAATGAAAAACTGTTTTTT.

This clonotype showed up many times. The V call is TRBV7-9, the J call TRBJ2-1; D ambiguous. V shed 3 bases and J shed 10 bases, with 10 bases lying between them. This CDR3 has 12 residues. CDR1 SEHNR and CDR2 FQNEAQ come from the germline V gene (reference sequence). The CDR3 here is CASSLERGEQFF. The CDR3 nucleotides read TGTGCCAGCAGCTTGGAGCGTGGGGAGCAGTTCTTC.

The chain employs TRBV25-1 and TRBJ1-4; D is undetermined. Germline loops: CDR1 MGHDK, CDR2 SYGVNS. The V end was cut by 0 bases, the J end by 3 bases, with 11 bases between. This CDR3 is 16 amino acids long. The DNA for the CDR3 is TGTGCCAGCAGTGAATATCCACGGGAAGCTAATGAAAAACTGTTTTTT. The encoded protein is CASSEYPREANEKLFF.

This clonotype was seen only once. This sequence joins TRBV12-3 or TRBV12-4 and TRBJ2-2; D gene ambiguous. This CDR3 region has 16 residues. V shed 5 bases and J shed 4 bases, with 17 bases lying between them. The CDR3 region is CASSPTGVVGTGELFF. Here the CDR3 DNA reads TGTGCCAGCAGTCCCACTGGCGTCGTGGGCACCGGGGAGCTGTTTTTT.

This clonotype was recorded many times. The rearrangement joins TRBV7-6 to TRBJ1-2; 10 nucleotides line up with TRBD1. V lost 5 bases, J lost 3 bases, and 6 bases stayed unmatched. CDR3 size: 15 residues. Per the germline V gene, CDR1 is SGHVS and CDR2 is FNYEAQ. CDR3 sequence reads: CASSAGQGMDYGYTF. CDR3 nucleotides: TGTGCCAGCAGCGCGGGACAGGGGATGGACTATGGCTACACCTTC.

This clonotype came up many times. One end of the junction is discordant with germline, which a read error may explain. This chain connects TRBV12-3 or TRBV12-4 to TRBJ2-7, with TRBD2 matching 12 bases. The CDR3 covers 14 residues. CDR3 in DNA: TGTGCCAGCAGCTTAGGGACTAGCGGGTACGAGCAGTACTTC. Its translation is CASSLGTSGYEQYF.

The chain has TRBV20-1 and TRBJ1-1; no reliable D call. From germline, CDR1 is DFQATT and CDR2 SNEGSKA (reference sequence). The CDR3 runs 11 residues. Here the CDR3 DNA reads TGCAGGACACTACAGAACACTGAAGCTTTCTTT. Residues: CRTLQNTEAFF.

This clonotype has at least ten counts. This chain links TRBV12-3 or TRBV12-4 with TRBJ1-3; TRBD1 is a possible D gene (5 bases). With 8 bases removed from V and 6 bases from J, the gap between germline ends came to 14 bases. The CDR3 consists of 13 residues. CDR3 sequence reads: CASSQAGENTIYF. As DNA, the CDR3 is TGTGCCAGCTCACAGGCCGGGGAAAACACCATATATTTT.

This clonotype was observed a handful of times. J is TRBJ2-7 and V is TRBV4-1, with TRBD1 matching 8 bases. This CDR3 has 14 amino acids. CDR1 and CDR2 (germline): MGHRA, YSYEKL. V gave up 4 bases and J gave up 5 bases; unmatched junction bases: 7. The CDR3 bases are TGCGCCAGCAGCCTGGACAGGGCTGGCGACGAGCAGTACTTC. Residues: CASSLDRAGDEQYF.